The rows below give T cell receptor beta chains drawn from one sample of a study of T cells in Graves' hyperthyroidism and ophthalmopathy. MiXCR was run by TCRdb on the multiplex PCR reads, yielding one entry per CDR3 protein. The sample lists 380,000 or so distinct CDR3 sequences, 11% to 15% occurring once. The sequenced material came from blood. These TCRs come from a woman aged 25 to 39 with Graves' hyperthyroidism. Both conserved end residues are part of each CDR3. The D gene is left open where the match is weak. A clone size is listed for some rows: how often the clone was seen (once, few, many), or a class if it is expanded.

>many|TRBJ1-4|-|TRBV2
TGTGCCAGCAGCGCAGGGATTCCTAATGAAAAACTGTTTTTT
CASSAGIPNEKLFF
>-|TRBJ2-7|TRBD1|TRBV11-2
TGTGCCAGCAGCTTTTGGGACAGGCTTTACGAGCAGTACTTC
CASSFWDRLYEQYF
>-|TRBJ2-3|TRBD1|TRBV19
TGTGCCAGTAGAAAACGGGACAGGGGCACAGATACGCAGTATTTT
CASRKRDRGTDTQYF
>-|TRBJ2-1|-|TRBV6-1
TGTGCCAGCAGTGAAGAAGGTATAGGGATTTACAATGAGCAGTTCTTC
CASSEEGIGIYNEQFF
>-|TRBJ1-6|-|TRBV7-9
TGTGCCAGCAGCGCCACAAAGGTTCTCCTCCACTTT
CASSATKVLLHF
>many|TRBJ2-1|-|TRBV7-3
TGTGCCAGCAGCGTCGGGTCCTGGGATGAGCAGTTCTTC
CASSVGSWDEQFF
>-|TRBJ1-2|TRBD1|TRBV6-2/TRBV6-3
TGTGCCAGCAGCCACGACAGGGGGACCTCTCGCCATGGCTACACCTTC
CASSHDRGTSRHGYTF
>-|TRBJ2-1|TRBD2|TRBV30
TGTGCCGGTAGCGGGAATACGTACAATGAGCAGTTCTTC
CAGSGNTYNEQFF
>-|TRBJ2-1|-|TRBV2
TGTGCCAGCAGTGAAAGAAGGGGGGATGAGCAGTTCTTC
CASSERRGDEQFF
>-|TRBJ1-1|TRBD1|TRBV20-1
TGCAGTGCTAGAGTATACAGGGGTTACGCGAACACTGAAGCTTTCTTT
CSARVYRGYANTEAFF
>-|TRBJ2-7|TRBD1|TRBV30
TGTGCCTGGAGTGTGGGACAGGGGTTTGGGCAGTACTTC
CAWSVGQGFGQYF
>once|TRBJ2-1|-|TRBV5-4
TGTGCCAGCAGCTTGCTGGGGCTGAACAATGAGCAGTTCTTC
CASSLLGLNNEQFF
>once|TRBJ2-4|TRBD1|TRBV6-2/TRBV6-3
TGTGCCACCGTGAGGGACAGGCTACTAGCCAAAAACATTCAGTACTTC
CATVRDRLLAKNIQYF
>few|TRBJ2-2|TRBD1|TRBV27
TGTGCCAGCAGTTTGGTAACCCCTTGGACAGGGCTAATAAAATTCACCGGGGAGCTGTTTTTT
CASSLVTPWTGLIKFTGELFF
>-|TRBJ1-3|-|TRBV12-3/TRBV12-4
TGTGCCAGCGCCCGACTGGCAGGGGCTGAAAACACCATATATTTT
CASARLAGAENTIYF
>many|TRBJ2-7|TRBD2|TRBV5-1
TGCGCCAGCAGCTTTGATGGGACTAGCGGCTCCTACGAGCAGTACTTC
CASSFDGTSGSYEQYF
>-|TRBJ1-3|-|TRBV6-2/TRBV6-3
TGTGCCAGCAGAGGGCCGGTGGGCTCTGGAAACACCATATATTTT
CASRGPVGSGNTIYF
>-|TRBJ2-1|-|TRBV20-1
TGCAGTGCTAGTCCGTGGGAGTTATCCTACAATGAGCAGTTCTTC
CSASPWELSYNEQFF
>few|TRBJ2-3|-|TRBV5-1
TGCGCCACCTCCGCTGACTCGACTAGCACAGATACGCAGTATTTT
CATSADSTSTDTQYF
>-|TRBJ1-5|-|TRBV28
TGTGCCACCTCACCTACAGGGATCTTCAATCAGCCCCAGCATTTT
CATSPTGIFNQPQHF
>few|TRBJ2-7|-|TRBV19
TGTGCCAGTAGTATACTCCAGGGGATGTCCTACGAGCAGTACTTC
CASSILQGMSYEQYF
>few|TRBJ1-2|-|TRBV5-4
TGTGCCAGCAGCACGGACGGCAGGCCGGATCTTAACTATGGCTACACCTTC
CASSTDGRPDLNYGYTF
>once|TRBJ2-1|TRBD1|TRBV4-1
TGCGCCAGCAGATCTGTAAACAGGGGCTACAATGAGCAGTTCTTC
CASRSVNRGYNEQFF
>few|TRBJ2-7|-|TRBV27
TGTGCCAGCAGTTTCGGGACCGAGCAGTACTTC
CASSFGTEQYF
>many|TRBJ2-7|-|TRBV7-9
TGTGCCAGCAGCTTTTCCTACTCCTACGAGCAGTACTTC
CASSFSYSYEQYF
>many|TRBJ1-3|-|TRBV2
TGTGCCAGCAGCGTCAGGGGCTCTGGAAACACCATATATTTT
CASSVRGSGNTIYF
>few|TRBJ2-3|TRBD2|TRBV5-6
TGTGCCAGCAGCTTGGTCGGGTCGGGAGGGCCTATAGATACGCAGTATTTT
CASSLVGSGGPIDTQYF
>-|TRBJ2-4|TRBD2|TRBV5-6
TGTGCCAGCAGCTTTTTAGCGGGAGGCACCAAAAACATTCAGTACTTC
CASSFLAGGTKNIQYF
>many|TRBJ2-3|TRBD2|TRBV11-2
TGTGCCAGCAGCTCAAGCGGGGGGCTCACAGATACGCAGTATTTT
CASSSSGGLTDTQYF
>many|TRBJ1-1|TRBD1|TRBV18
TGTGCCAGCTCACGGACAGGGGGCGAGTGGGACACTGAAGCTTTCTTT
CASSRTGGEWDTEAFF
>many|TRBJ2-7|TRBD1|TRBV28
TGTGCCAGCGTCGCAGGGGGTTTCGACGAGCAGTACTTC
CASVAGGFDEQYF
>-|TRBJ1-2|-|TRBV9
TGTGCCAGCAGCCCAACGACAGGACCCTATGGCTACACCTTC
CASSPTTGPYGYTF
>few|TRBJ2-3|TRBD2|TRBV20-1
TGCAGTGCCCCCCCGGCTAGCGGGAGGGCTGATACGCAGTATTTT
CSAPPASGRADTQYF